This T cell receptor beta chain emerged from a study of identifying expanded T cells in peripheral blood. This clone was counted once. No infections or other immune events were documented during collection. Sequencing was performed with immunoSEQ multiplex PCR; in TCRdb, only in-frame clones are kept and a portion is missing. The repertoire holds about 130,000 clones, approximately 86% seen once, with 8.4% in the top ten. CDR3 length: 15 residues. The germline V and J ends were trimmed by 1 base and 7 bases, with 14 bases remaining between them. Germline-derived CDR1 and CDR2 are SGHAT and FQNNGV. This receptor was identified in a person between 18 and 75 years old in good health. The sequenced material came from blood. V gene TRBV11-2 combines with J gene TRBJ1-5; a weak D match, TRBD1 (5 bases). This chain's CDR3 is CASSLGVGGAQPQHF. The CDR3 coding sequence is TGTGCCAGCAGCTTAGGAGTGGGGGGTGCCCAGCCCCAGCATTTT.